The TCR beta chain described here comes from a study of T cells expressing NK-cell markers. Study findings and constraints: Of the CD8+ T cells in about 6 donors, roughly 1.0-7.5% belonged to dominant NKG2C+ clonotypes.

No DNA is given; TCRdb re-called the 5' RACE reads and lists each CDR3 protein once. This repertoire includes 400,000 to 450,000 distinct CDR3 sequences. Remarks on this clonotype: Its antigen is not identified.

The source of this sequence is a woman aged 18 to 75 in good health. Sequencing was performed on blood T cells: a sorted CD56 or NKG2C T cell subset, CD4+ or CD8+ T cells, or bulk PBMC T cells (not recorded which).

The CDR3 sequence is CASSYGRETGELFF. V gene TRBV6-2 or TRBV6-3 combines with J gene TRBJ2-2. This CDR3 comprises 14 residues. Germline values: CDR1 MNHEY, CDR2 SVGEGT.